Reported below is one TCR beta chain. Just one base apart from a much larger clone, this may be a read error. Gene names are mouse gene names. The read gets to within 1 residue of the CDR3 end, and the germline J gene fills in the rest. Within the sample, other DNA sequences also encode this same CDR3. This CDR3 has 16 amino acids. The germline V gene encodes CDR1 MSHET and CDR2 SYDVDS. The data derive from a study of tissue T cells after allogeneic stem cell transplantation. Time point reported: mouse harvest day 7 after allogeneic transplant. Tail vein injection delivered 10^7 T-cell-depleted bone marrow cells and 10^6 splenic CD5+ T cells. The repertoire was sequenced with immunoSEQ multiplex PCR; TCRdb's copy has only in-frame clones and lacks some. This sample has under 3,000 clones, with roughly 50% found just once.

The chain carries TRBV29 and TRBJ1-4; D is unresolved. This receptor was obtained from a female BALB/c mouse given C57BL/6 T cells with graft-versus-host disease after an allogeneic hematopoietic cell transplant. Sequencing was carried out using spleen. CDR3 sequence reads: CASSLSKVFSNERLFF. The covered CDR3 bases are TGCGCTAGCAGTTTATCGAAGGTATTTTCCAACGAAAGATTATTT.